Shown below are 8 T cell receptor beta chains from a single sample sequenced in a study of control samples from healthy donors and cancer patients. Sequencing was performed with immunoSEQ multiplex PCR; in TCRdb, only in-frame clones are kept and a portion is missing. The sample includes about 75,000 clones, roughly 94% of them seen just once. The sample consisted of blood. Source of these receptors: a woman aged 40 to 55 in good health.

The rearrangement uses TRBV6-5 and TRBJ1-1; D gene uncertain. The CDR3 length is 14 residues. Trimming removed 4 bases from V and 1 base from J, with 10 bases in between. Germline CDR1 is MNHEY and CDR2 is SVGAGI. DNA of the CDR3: TGTGCCAGCAGTTCCCCCGGAAAGAACACTGAAGCTTTCTTT. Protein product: CASSSPGKNTEAFF.

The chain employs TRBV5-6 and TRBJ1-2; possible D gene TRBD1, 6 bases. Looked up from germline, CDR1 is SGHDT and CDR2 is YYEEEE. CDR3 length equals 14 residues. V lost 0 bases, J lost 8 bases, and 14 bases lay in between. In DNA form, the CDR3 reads TGTGCCAGCAGCTTGGGACAGGCCGACGGGGGCTACACCTTC. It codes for CASSLGQADGGYTF.

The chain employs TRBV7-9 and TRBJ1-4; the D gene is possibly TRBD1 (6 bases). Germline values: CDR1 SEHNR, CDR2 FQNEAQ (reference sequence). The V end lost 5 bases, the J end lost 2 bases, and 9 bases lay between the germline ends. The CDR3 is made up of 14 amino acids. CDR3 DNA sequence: TGTGCCAGCAGCCAGAGGGGGACTAATGAAAAACTGTTTTTT. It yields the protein CASSQRGTNEKLFF.

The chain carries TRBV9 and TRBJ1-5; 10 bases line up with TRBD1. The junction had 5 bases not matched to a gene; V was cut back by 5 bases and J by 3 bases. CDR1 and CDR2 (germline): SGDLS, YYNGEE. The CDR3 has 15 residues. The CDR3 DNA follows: TGTGCCAGCAGTGAGACAGGGGGCCCCAATCAGCCCCAGCATTTT. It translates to CASSETGGPNQPQHF. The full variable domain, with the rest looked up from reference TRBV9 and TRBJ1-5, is DSGVTQTPKHLITATGQRVTLRCSPRSGDLSVYWYQQSLDQGLQFLIQYYNGEERAKGNILERFSAQQFPDLHSELNLSSLELGDSALYFCASSETGGPNQPQHFGDGTRLSIL.

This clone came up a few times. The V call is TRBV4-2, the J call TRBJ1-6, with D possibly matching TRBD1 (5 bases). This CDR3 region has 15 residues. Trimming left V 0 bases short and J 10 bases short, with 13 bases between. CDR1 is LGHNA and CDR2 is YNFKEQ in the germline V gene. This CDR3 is CASSQDRRDGSPLHF. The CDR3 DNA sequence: TGTGCCAGCAGCCAAGATCGCAGGGATGGATCACCCCTCCACTTT.

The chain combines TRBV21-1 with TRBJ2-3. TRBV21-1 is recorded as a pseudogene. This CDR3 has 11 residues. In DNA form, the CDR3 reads TGTGCCAGCAGGAACCCCGATACGCAGTATTTT. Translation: CASRNPDTQYF.

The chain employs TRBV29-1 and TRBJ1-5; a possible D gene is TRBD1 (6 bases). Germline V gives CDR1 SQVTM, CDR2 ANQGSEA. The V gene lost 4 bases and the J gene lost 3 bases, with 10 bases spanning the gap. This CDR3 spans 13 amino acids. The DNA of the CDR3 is TGCAGCGTTGGACAGGCACTCAATCAGCCCCAGCATTTT. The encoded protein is CSVGQALNQPQHF.

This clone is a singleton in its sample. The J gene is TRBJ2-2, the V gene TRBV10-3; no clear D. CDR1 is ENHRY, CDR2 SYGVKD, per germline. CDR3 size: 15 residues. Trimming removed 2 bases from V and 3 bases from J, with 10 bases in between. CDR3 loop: CAISEGTTYTGELFF. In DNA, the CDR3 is TGTGCCATCAGTGAGGGAACTACTTACACCGGGGAGCTGTTTTTT.